Listed below are T cell receptor beta chains from one sample, sequenced in a study of monozygotic twins with inflammatory bowel disease. From the 5' RACE reads, TCRdb lists one entry per CDR3 protein and no DNA. In all, the sample yields hundreds of thousands of distinct CDR3 sequences. What was sequenced was blood. Receptors were obtained from a human donor with ulcerative colitis or Crohn's disease, or a healthy co-twin of an affected twin (not recorded which). Each CDR3 is given with its conserved first and last residue.

j_call: TRBJ1-5; v_call: TRBV2; cdr3_aa: CASRSGGQGQPQHF
j_call: TRBJ2-5; v_call: TRBV10-3; cdr3_aa: CAISDSGGETQYF
j_call: TRBJ1-1; v_call: TRBV3-1; cdr3_aa: CASSPTGWENTEAFF
j_call: TRBJ1-5; v_call: TRBV6-2/TRBV6-3; cdr3_aa: CASTDRINQPQHF
j_call: TRBJ1-2; v_call: TRBV7-2; cdr3_aa: CASSFGQGGYTF
j_call: TRBJ2-3; v_call: TRBV5-1; cdr3_aa: CASRPGQSSDTQYF
j_call: TRBJ1-5; v_call: TRBV6-1; cdr3_aa: CASSEAGPPLRTQHF
j_call: TRBJ2-2; v_call: TRBV9; cdr3_aa: CASSGTTATGELFF
j_call: TRBJ1-2; v_call: TRBV7-2; cdr3_aa: CASSLTRSDGYTF
j_call: TRBJ2-3; v_call: TRBV5-4; cdr3_aa: CASSLGGKRSSTDTQYF
j_call: TRBJ2-6; v_call: TRBV30; cdr3_aa: CAWMITGANVLTF
j_call: TRBJ1-1; v_call: TRBV6-1; cdr3_aa: CASLLGTGVTEAFF
j_call: TRBJ2-2; v_call: TRBV3-1; cdr3_aa: CASSDLAGGASGTNTGELFF
j_call: TRBJ2-3; v_call: TRBV5-1; cdr3_aa: CASSLALDSSTDTQYF
j_call: TRBJ1-1; v_call: TRBV5-1; cdr3_aa: CASSPGAGGNTEAFF
j_call: TRBJ2-2; v_call: TRBV12-3/TRBV12-4; cdr3_aa: CASTWGTRPSGELFF
j_call: TRBJ2-7; v_call: TRBV14; cdr3_aa: CASSPSYSYEQYF
j_call: TRBJ1-6; v_call: TRBV20-1; cdr3_aa: CSARDTGQGRYNSPLHF
j_call: TRBJ1-1; v_call: TRBV29-1; cdr3_aa: CSVRWGANTEAFF
j_call: TRBJ2-7; v_call: TRBV12-3/TRBV12-4; cdr3_aa: CASSAGTGVSKQYF
j_call: TRBJ2-2; v_call: TRBV6-1; cdr3_aa: CASNPLGQGRGGELFF
j_call: TRBJ2-6; v_call: TRBV7-2; cdr3_aa: CASSSGVGANVLTF
j_call: TRBJ2-1; v_call: TRBV7-9; cdr3_aa: CASSLDLLAYNEQFF
j_call: TRBJ2-7; v_call: TRBV30; cdr3_aa: CAWSPPGVVEQYF
j_call: TRBJ2-5; v_call: TRBV21-1; cdr3_aa: CASSKVERGRFPPQYF
j_call: TRBJ1-5; v_call: TRBV5-1; cdr3_aa: CASGSPDSNQPQHF
j_call: TRBJ2-1; v_call: TRBV4-1; cdr3_aa: CASSQYILSGGQTQSSYNEQFF
j_call: TRBJ1-2; v_call: TRBV14; cdr3_aa: CASSQGFGYGYTF
j_call: TRBJ1-1; v_call: TRBV19; cdr3_aa: CASSMKGAGGEAFF
j_call: TRBJ1-1; v_call: TRBV29-1; cdr3_aa: CSKTGPGTEAFF
j_call: TRBJ1-2; v_call: TRBV9; cdr3_aa: CASSKRTGFNYGYTF
j_call: TRBJ1-5; v_call: TRBV12-3/TRBV12-4; cdr3_aa: CASSPGGKKSNQPQHF
j_call: TRBJ2-2; v_call: TRBV5-1; cdr3_aa: CASSSQGALILSGELFF
j_call: TRBJ2-1; v_call: TRBV11-3; cdr3_aa: CASSESSYNEQFF
j_call: TRBJ2-4; v_call: TRBV5-5; cdr3_aa: CASSLDGARAKNIQYF
j_call: TRBJ2-7; v_call: TRBV29-1; cdr3_aa: CSASTGAEQYF
j_call: TRBJ1-4; v_call: TRBV29-1; cdr3_aa: CSVEAGQLGKLFF
j_call: TRBJ2-7; v_call: TRBV6-1; cdr3_aa: CASKAGRSSYEQYF
j_call: TRBJ1-5; v_call: TRBV27; cdr3_aa: CASSLQGAQPQHF
j_call: TRBJ1-5; v_call: TRBV18; cdr3_aa: CASSLDQPLSNQPQHF
j_call: TRBJ2-2; v_call: TRBV12-3/TRBV12-4; cdr3_aa: CASSPQTAINTGELFF